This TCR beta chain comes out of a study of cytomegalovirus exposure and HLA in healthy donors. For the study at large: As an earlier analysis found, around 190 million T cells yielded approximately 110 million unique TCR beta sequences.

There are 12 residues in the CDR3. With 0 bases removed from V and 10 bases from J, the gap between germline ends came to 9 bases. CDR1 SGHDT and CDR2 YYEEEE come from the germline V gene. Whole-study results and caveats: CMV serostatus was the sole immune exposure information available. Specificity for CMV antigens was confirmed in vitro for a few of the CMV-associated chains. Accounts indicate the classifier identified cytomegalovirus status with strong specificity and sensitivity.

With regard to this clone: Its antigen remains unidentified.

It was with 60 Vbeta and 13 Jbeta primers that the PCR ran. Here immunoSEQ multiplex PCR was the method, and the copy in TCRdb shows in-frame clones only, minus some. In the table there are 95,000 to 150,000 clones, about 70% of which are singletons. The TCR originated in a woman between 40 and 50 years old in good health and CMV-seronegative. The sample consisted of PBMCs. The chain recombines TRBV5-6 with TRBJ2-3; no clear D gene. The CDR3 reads CASSLGAYAQYF. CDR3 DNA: TGTGCCAGCAGCTTGGGGGCCTATGCGCAGTATTTT. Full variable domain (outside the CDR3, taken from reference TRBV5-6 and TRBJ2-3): DAGVTQSPTHLIKTRGQQVTLRCSPKSGHDTVSWYQQALGQGPQFIFQYYEEEERQRGNFPDRFSGHQFPNYSSELNVNALLLGDSALYLCASSLGAYAQYFGPGTRLTVL.